This T cell receptor (beta chain) was sequenced in a study of naive and memory T cell subsets. After CD4 positive bead selection, the CD4-negative fraction gave CD8 T cells. Cells stained for CD3, CD4, CD8, CD45RA, CD27 and viability were sorted into four CD45RA/CD27 subsets. The CDR3 has 14 residues. J was trimmed by 2 bases and V by 6 bases; bases with no gene match: 4. The beta constant-region primer was an equimolar mix of two oligonucleotides covering TRBC1 and TRBC2. The ligated cDNA underwent four PCR rounds using SP2 and nested alpha and beta constant-region primers. MiXCR, applied by TCRdb to the UMI-ligation and nested PCR reads, yields one record per CDR3 protein. Of 130,000 or so distinct CDR3 sequences listed, roughly 36% are singletons.

The source of this sequence is a human donor in good health. This chain joins TRBV12-3 or TRBV12-4 and TRBJ2-4; 7 bases match TRBD1. Sequenced material: central memory CD4+ T cells from blood. CDR3 bases: TGTGCCAGCAGGGTACAGGGGTCCAAAAACATTCAGTACTTC. As protein: CASRVQGSKNIQYF.